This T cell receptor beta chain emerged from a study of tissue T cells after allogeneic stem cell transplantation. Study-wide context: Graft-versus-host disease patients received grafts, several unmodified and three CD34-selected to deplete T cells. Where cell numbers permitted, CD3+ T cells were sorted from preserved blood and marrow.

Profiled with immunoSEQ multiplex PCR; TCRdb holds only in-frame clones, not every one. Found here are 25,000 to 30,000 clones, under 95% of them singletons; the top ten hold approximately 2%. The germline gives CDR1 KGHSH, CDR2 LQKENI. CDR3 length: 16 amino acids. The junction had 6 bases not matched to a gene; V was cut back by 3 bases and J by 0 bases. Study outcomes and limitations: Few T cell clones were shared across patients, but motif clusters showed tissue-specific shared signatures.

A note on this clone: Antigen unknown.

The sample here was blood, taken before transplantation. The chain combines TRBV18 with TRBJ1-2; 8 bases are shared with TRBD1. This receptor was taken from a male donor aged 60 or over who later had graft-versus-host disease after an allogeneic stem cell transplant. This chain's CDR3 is CASSPGTGNPNYGYTF. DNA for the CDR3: TGTGCCAGCTCACCCGGGACAGGAAACCCTAACTATGGCTACACCTTC. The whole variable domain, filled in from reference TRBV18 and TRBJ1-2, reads NAGVMQNPRHLVRRRGQEARLRCSPMKGHSHVYWYRQLPEEGLKFMVYLQKENIIDESGMPKERFSAEFPKEGPSILRIQQVVRGDSAAYFCASSPGTGNPNYGYTFGSGTRLTVV.